Each of the 21 T cell receptor beta chains below was sequenced from the same sample in a study of shared clonotypes between healthy human individuals. Produced via immunoSEQ multiplex PCR; TCRdb's table is partial and in-frame only. The data contain around 750,000 clones, roughly 70% of them singletons. Sequencing was carried out using memory CD4+ T cells sorted from blood. Subset described: CD45RA-negative fraction. These receptors originate from a woman aged 30 to 39 in good health.

The J gene is TRBJ2-1, the V gene TRBV5-1; 12 bases fit TRBD2. Germline V CDR1 and CDR2: SGHRS, YFSETQ. V dropped 0 bases and J dropped 8; count of bases not matched to a gene: 9. This CDR3 contains 17 residues. DNA of the CDR3: TGCGCCAGCAGCTTGGCCATTAGACTAGCGGGAGACTATGAGCAGTTCTTC. It is translated as CASSLAIRLAGDYEQFF.

The CDR3 here is CASSYRATSSYDTQYF. CDR3 sequence (DNA): TGTGCCAGCAGTTACAGGGCGACTAGTTCATACGATACGCAGTATTTT. This chain uses TRBV11-2 with TRBJ2-3; D tentatively fits TRBD1 or TRBD2 (6 bases each). Germline V gene sequence: CDR1 SGHAT, CDR2 FQNNGV. The CDR3 is 16 residues long. Trimming took off 6 bases at V and 6 bases at J, with 22 bases between the two ends.

Here the CDR3 DNA reads TGTGCCAGCAGCCTAGGGACTAGCGGGATGAATGAGCAGTTCTTC. Translating it yields CASSLGTSGMNEQFF. The rearrangement joins TRBV7-3 to TRBJ2-1, with TRBD2 matching 13 bases. Trimming at V came to 5 bases and at J to 7 bases, leaving 5 bases not matched to a gene. The CDR3 length is 15 residues. CDR1 is SGHTA, CDR2 FQGTGA, per germline. The full variable domain, in which reference TRBV7-3 and TRBJ2-1 provide the parts outside the CDR3, is GAGVSQTPSNKVTEKGKYVELRCDPISGHTALYWYRQSLGQGPEFLIYFQGTGAADDSGLPNDRFFAVRPEGSVSTLKIQRTERGDSAVYLCASSLGTSGMNEQFFGPGTRLTVL.

This clone occurred many times. The V and J genes are TRBV7-9 and TRBJ1-3, with 8 nucleotides matching TRBD1. Germline values: CDR1 SEHNR, CDR2 FQNEAQ (reference sequence). The CDR3 is 19 amino acids. The V gene end was trimmed by 5 bases and the J gene end by 2 bases; junction bases not matched to a gene: 17. CDR3 loop: CASSLKTGAILTTGNTIYF. DNA for the CDR3: TGTGCCAGCAGCCTAAAGACAGGGGCCATCTTAACAACTGGAAACACCATATATTTT. Full variable domain (outside the CDR3, taken from reference TRBV7-9 and TRBJ1-3): DTGVSQNPRHKITKRGQNVTFRCDPISEHNRLYWYRQTLGQGPEFLTYFQNEAQLEKSRLLSDRFSAERPKGSFSTLEIQRTEQGDSAMYLCASSLKTGAILTTGNTIYFGEGSWLTVV.

The chain employs TRBV6-1 and TRBJ2-7; 11 bases align to TRBD1. This CDR3 is 15 amino acids long. Unmatched junction bases numbered 8, after V lost 6 bases and J lost 4 bases. Germline loops: CDR1 MNHNS, CDR2 SASEGT. This CDR3 reads CASSAGTGGMYEQYF. CDR3 coding DNA: TGTGCCAGCAGCGCCGGGACAGGGGGAATGTACGAGCAGTACTTC.

Of note for this clone: Additional DNA sequences in this sample encode the identical CDR3. The rearrangement uses TRBV18 and TRBJ2-1, with D perhaps TRBD2 (5 bases). Germline V gene lookup returns CDR1 KGHSH and CDR2 LQKENI. Trimming pared 1 base from V and 4 bases from J, leaving 8 bases between. The CDR3 extends over 14 amino acids. The CDR3 loop is CASSPRTGYNEQFF. As DNA, the CDR3 is TGTGCCAGCTCACCACGGACGGGGTACAATGAGCAGTTCTTC.

The chain has TRBV20-1 and TRBJ2-3; D uncertain. Trimming removed 8 bases from V and 6 bases from J, with 12 bases in between. The CDR3 sequence is 11 residues long. Germline values: CDR1 DFQATT, CDR2 SNEGSKA (reference sequence). The CDR3, as DNA: TGCAGTCTTTCCCCCCCGGATACGCAGTATTTT. Its translation: CSLSPPDTQYF.

The genes are TRBV28 and TRBJ1-5; 9 nucleotides align to TRBD1. Germline lookup yields CDR1 MDHEN and CDR2 SYDVKM. CDR3 size: 15 residues. With V trimmed by 3 bases and J by 7 bases, 7 bases remained unmatched. CDR3 DNA: TGTGCCAGCAGTTTGAACAGGGGGCGAGGCCAGCCCCAGCATTTT. It specifies CASSLNRGRGQPQHF.

The chain carries TRBV5-1 and TRBJ2-1; possibly TRBD2 for D (6 bases). Germline V gene data show CDR1 as SGHRS and CDR2 as YFSETQ. Trimming cost V 2 bases and J 6 bases, with 12 bases left between them. This CDR3 contains 14 residues. CDR3 coding DNA: TGCGCCAGCAGCTTCTCGGGAGTGGTCAATGAGCAGTTCTTC. This gives the protein CASSFSGVVNEQFF.

V gene TRBV30 combines with J gene TRBJ1-2; D is possibly TRBD1 (6 bases). Germline values: CDR1 GTSNPN, CDR2 SVGIG (reference sequence). This CDR3 has 13 amino acids. V was shortened by 4 bases and J by 10 bases, with 19 bases between the two germline ends. This chain's CDR3 is CAWILGTYGTYTF. The CDR3 DNA follows: TGTGCCTGGATACTGGGGACATATGGGACCTACACCTTC.

The rearrangement joins TRBV7-9 to TRBJ2-7; 11 bases fit TRBD1. The V gene's germline CDR1 is SEHNR and CDR2 FQNEAQ (reference sequence). V dropped 4 bases and J dropped 4; count of bases not matched to a gene: 6. This CDR3 comprises 15 residues. CDR3 sequence (DNA): TGTGCCAGCAGCTCAGCCGGGACAGGGGGTTACGAGCAGTACTTC. Protein product: CASSSAGTGGYEQYF. Using reference TRBV7-9 and TRBJ2-7 for the parts outside the CDR3, the full variable domain is DTGVSQNPRHKITKRGQNVTFRCDPISEHNRLYWYRQTLGQGPEFLTYFQNEAQLEKSRLLSDRFSAERPKGSFSTLEIQRTEQGDSAMYLCASSSAGTGGYEQYFGPGTRLTVT.

This clone was counted a few times. This rearrangement joins TRBV5-6 to TRBJ2-7; 7 positions agree with TRBD1. The CDR3 totals 12 residues. With V trimmed by 9 bases and J by 2 bases, 5 bases remained unmatched. CDR1 SGHDT and CDR2 YYEEEE come from the germline V gene. This CDR3 is CANRDSTYEQYF. In DNA form, the CDR3 reads TGTGCCAACCGGGACAGTACCTACGAGCAGTACTTC.

About this clone: With a much larger clone just one base away, this may be a read error. The genes are TRBV5-4 and TRBJ2-2; D gene ambiguous. Deletions cut 2 bases from V and 3 bases from J, with 2 bases between. Germline V gene sequence: CDR1 SGHNT, CDR2 YYREEE (reference sequence). The CDR3 runs 12 residues. In DNA, the CDR3 is TGTGCCAGCAGCTTCGACACCGGGGAGCTGTTTTTT. Translation: CASSFDTGELFF. Full variable domain (rest looked up from reference TRBV5-4 and TRBJ2-2): ETGVTQSPTHLIKTRGQQVTLRCSSQSGHNTVSWYQQALGQGPQFIFQYYREEENGRGNFPPRFSGLQFPNYSSELNVNALELDDSALYLCASSFDTGELFFGEGSRLTVL.

Points on this clone: This CDR3 is also generated by other DNA sequences in the sample. The chain is built from TRBV5-1 and TRBJ2-3, with 10 bases that match TRBD2. J was trimmed by 2 bases and V by 0 bases; bases with no gene match: 3. The CDR3 is 16 residues long. CDR1 and CDR2 (germline): SGHRS, YFSETQ. CDR3 bases: TGCGCCAGCAGCTTGGGGCTAGCGGGAGACACAGATACGCAGTATTTT. Protein: CASSLGLAGDTDTQYF.

This chain connects TRBV5-1 to TRBJ1-2; 9 bases are a match to TRBD1. CDR3 size: 12 residues. After removal of 4 bases from V and 9 bases from J, the junction contained 4 bases not matched to a gene. Germline V gives CDR1 SGHRS, CDR2 YFSETQ. In DNA form, the CDR3 reads TGCGCCAGCAGCATTGACAGGGGGAGCTACACCTTC. Protein sequence: CASSIDRGSYTF.

The rearrangement links TRBV7-9 to TRBJ2-7; D unresolved. This CDR3 has 14 residues. Germline lookup yields CDR1 SEHNR and CDR2 FQNEAQ (reference sequence). V was trimmed by 3 bases and J by 0 bases, leaving 9 bases between them. The CDR3 sequence is CASSFDWSSYEQYF. The CDR3 DNA follows: TGTGCCAGCAGCTTCGACTGGAGCTCCTACGAGCAGTACTTC.

CDR3 region: CASSPRDGRNEQFF. The CDR3 region has the DNA TGTGCCAGCAGCCCCCGGGACGGAAGAAATGAGCAGTTCTTC. The chain combines TRBV7-7 with TRBJ2-1; D assignment may be TRBD1 or TRBD2 (5 bases each). The CDR3 spans 14 residues. Trimming took off 5 bases at V and 7 bases at J, with 15 bases between the two ends. In germline, CDR1 is SSHAT, CDR2 FNYEAQ (reference sequence).

This clone was counted a few times. The V and J genes are TRBV5-1 and TRBJ1-1; D call uncertain. There are 13 residues in the CDR3. V gave up 3 bases and J gave up 0 bases, with 6 bases separating them. Germline loops: CDR1 SGHRS, CDR2 YFSETQ. The CDR3 sequence: CASSSTVNTEAFF. Written as DNA, the CDR3 is TGCGCCAGCAGCTCGACGGTGAACACTGAAGCTTTCTTT.

This rearrangement joins TRBV29-1 to TRBJ2-7; tentative D call: TRBD1 (7 bases). The germline V gene has CDR1 SQVTM and CDR2 ANQGSEA. Trimming took 6 bases from V and 2 from J, leaving 14 bases between them. This CDR3 spans 13 amino acids. The CDR3 reads CSVEGARAYEQYF. CDR3 nucleotides: TGCAGCGTGGAGGGGGCGAGGGCCTACGAGCAGTACTTC.

The chain links TRBV15 to TRBJ2-1; the match to TRBD1 covers 9 bases. This CDR3 region has 15 residues. The junction had 3 bases not matched to a gene; V was cut back by 1 base and J by 5 bases. Per the germline V gene, CDR1 is LNHNV and CDR2 is YYDKDF (reference sequence). The CDR3 loop reads CATSRGGQGHNEQFF. The CDR3 DNA follows: TGTGCCACCAGCAGAGGAGGACAGGGGCACAATGAGCAGTTCTTC.

The chain links TRBV14 to TRBJ2-7, with no clear D. The CDR3 contains 17 residues. CDR1 is SGHDN and CDR2 is FVKESK in the germline V gene. V was pared by 2 bases and J by 6 bases, with 23 bases between. CDR3 sequence (DNA): TGTGCCAGCAGCCAAACGTTCGCTAAGCGTTCGTCGGGCGAGCAGTACTTC. This gives the protein CASSQTFAKRSSGEQYF.